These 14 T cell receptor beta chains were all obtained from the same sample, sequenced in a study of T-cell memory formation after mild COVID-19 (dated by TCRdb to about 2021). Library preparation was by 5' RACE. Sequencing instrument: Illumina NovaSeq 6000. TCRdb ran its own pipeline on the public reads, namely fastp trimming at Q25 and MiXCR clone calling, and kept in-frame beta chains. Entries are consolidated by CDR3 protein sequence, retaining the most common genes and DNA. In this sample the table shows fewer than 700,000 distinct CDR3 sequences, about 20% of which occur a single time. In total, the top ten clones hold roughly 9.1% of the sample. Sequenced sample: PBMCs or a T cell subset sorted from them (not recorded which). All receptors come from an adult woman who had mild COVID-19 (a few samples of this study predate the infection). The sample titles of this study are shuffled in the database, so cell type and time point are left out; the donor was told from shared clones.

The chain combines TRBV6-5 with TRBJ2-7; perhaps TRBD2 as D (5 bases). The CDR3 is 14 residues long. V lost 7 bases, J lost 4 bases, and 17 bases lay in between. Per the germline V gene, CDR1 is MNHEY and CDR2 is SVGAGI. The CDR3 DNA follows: TGTGCCAGCATGAGTGGGAGTGCGAGATACGAGCAGTACTTC. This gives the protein CASMSGSARYEQYF.

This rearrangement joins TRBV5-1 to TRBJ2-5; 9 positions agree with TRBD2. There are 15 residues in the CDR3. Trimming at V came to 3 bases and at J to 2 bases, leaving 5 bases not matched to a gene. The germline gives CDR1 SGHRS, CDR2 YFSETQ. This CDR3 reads CASSSILAGQETQYF. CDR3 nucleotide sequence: TGCGCCAGCAGCTCTATCCTAGCGGGACAAGAGACCCAGTACTTC.

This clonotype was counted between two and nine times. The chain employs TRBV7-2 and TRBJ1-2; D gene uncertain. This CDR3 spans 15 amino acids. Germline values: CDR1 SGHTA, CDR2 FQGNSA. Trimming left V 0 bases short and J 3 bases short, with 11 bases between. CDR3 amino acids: CASSLAFTQDYGYTF. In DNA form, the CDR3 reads TGTGCCAGCAGCTTAGCTTTCACCCAAGACTATGGCTACACCTTC.

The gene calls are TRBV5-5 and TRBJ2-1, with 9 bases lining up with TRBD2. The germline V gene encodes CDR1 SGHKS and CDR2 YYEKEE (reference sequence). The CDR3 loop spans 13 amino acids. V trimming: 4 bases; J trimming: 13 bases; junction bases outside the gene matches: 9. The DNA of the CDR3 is TGTGCCAGCAGCGAACCATCTAGCGGGAACCAGTTCTTC. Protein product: CASSEPSSGNQFF.

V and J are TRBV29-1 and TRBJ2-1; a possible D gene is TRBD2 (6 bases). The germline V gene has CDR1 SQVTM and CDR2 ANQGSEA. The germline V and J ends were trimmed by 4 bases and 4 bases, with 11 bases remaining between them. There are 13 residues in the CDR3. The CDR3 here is CSVGEVPYNEQFF. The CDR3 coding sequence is TGCAGCGTTGGGGAGGTACCTTACAATGAGCAGTTCTTC.

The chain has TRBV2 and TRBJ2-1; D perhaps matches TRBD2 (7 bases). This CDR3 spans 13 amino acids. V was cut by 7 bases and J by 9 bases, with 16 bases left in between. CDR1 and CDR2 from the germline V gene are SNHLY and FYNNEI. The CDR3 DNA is TGTGCCAGCAAGAGGGGGGGAGCTAGTGAGCAGTTCTTC. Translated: CASKRGGASEQFF.

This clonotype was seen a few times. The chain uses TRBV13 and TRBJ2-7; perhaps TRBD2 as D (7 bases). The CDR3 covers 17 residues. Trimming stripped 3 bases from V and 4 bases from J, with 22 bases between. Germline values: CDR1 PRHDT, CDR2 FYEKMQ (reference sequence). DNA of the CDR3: TGTGCCAGCAGCTTCGAAGGGGGGAGGGCCTCGGTGTACGAGCAGTACTTC. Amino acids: CASSFEGGRASVYEQYF.

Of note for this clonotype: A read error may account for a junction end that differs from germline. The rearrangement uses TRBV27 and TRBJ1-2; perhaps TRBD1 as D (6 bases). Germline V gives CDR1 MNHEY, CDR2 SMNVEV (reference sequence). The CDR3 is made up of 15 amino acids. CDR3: CGSTPGGGANYGYTF. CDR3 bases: TGTGGCAGCACACCTGGAGGGGGGGCTAACTATGGCTACACCTTC.

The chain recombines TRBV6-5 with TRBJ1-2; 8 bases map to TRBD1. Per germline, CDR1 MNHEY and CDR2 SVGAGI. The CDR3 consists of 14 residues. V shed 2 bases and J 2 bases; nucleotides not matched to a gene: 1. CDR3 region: CASSYRTGNYGYTF. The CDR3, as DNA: TGTGCCAGCAGTTACCGGACAGGGAACTATGGCTACACCTTC.

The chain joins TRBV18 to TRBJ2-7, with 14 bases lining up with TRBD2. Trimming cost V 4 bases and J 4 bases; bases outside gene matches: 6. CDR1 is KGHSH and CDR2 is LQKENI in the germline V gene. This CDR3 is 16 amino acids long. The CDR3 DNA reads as TGTGCCAGCTCACAGTTCGGGACTAGCGGGAGTTACGAGCAGTACTTC. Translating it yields CASSQFGTSGSYEQYF.

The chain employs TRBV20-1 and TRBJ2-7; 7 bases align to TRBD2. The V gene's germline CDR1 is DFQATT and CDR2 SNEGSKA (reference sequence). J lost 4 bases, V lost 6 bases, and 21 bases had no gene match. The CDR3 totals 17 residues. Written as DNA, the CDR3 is TGCAGTGCGTCGGGGGAGCGGGGTGGTCGTCCGGAGTACGAGCAGTACTTC. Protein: CSASGERGGRPEYEQYF.

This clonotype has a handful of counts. In nucleotides, the CDR3 is TGTGCCAGCAGCAAGACTAGCGGGAGTAACAATGAGCAGTTCTTC. Its protein product is CASSKTSGSNNEQFF. This chain connects TRBV11-3 to TRBJ2-1; 12 positions agree with TRBD2. The CDR3 is made up of 15 amino acids. From germline, CDR1 is SGHNT and CDR2 YENEEA. V shed 5 bases and J 5 bases; nucleotides not matched to a gene: 4.

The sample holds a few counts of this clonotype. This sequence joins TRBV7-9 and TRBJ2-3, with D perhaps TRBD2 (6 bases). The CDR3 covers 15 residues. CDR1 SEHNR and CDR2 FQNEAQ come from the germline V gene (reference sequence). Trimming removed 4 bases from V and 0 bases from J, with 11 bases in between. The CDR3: CASSSYSGSTDTQYF. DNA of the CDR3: TGTGCCAGCAGCTCCTATAGCGGAAGCACAGATACGCAGTATTTT.

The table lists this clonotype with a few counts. The CDR3 region is CASSSADRPSYEQYF. Written as DNA, the CDR3 is TGTGCCAGCAGCTCGGCGGACAGACCCTCCTACGAGCAGTACTTC. The chain couples TRBV7-9 to TRBJ2-7; D might be TRBD1 (6 bases). The CDR3 covers 15 residues. Between the trimmed V and J ends, which lost 4 bases and 0 bases, there was a span of 13 bases. CDR1 SEHNR and CDR2 FQNEAQ come from the germline V gene (reference sequence).